A single sample gave rise to the 10 T cell receptor beta chains below, sequenced in a study of blood T cells in healthy people across ages. A second PCR of 7 to 11 cycles used a sample-barcoded 5' primer and a J-beta primer mix. TCRdb reprocessed the 5' RACE reads via MiXCR and lists one record per CDR3 protein. The data hold approximately 940,000 distinct CDR3 sequences, with about 48% observed a single time. Input material: blood. Receptors originate from a man under 40 in good health.

As to this clonotype: A single base separates this from a much larger clone, so it may be a read error. The chain joins TRBV7-2 to TRBJ2-7, with D possibly being TRBD1 (5 bases). The CDR3 spans 13 residues. Between the trimmed V and J ends, which lost 4 bases and 2 bases, there was a span of 9 bases. The germline V gene encodes CDR1 SGHTA and CDR2 FQGNSA. CDR3 sequence: CASSCGHPYEQYF. CDR3 nucleotide sequence: TGTGCCAGCAGCTGCGGACACCCCTACGAGCAGTACTTC.

This clonotype came up a few times. The genes are TRBV7-2 and TRBJ1-2; weak D call: TRBD1 (6 bases). V shed 1 base and J shed 6 bases, with 9 bases lying between them. This CDR3 has 13 residues. The germline gives CDR1 SGHTA, CDR2 FQGNSA. The CDR3 loop is CASSLDRDHGYTF. As DNA, the CDR3 is TGTGCCAGCAGCTTAGACAGGGACCATGGCTACACCTTC.

This sequence joins TRBV20-1 and TRBJ2-5; D possibly corresponds to TRBD2 (5 bases). The CDR3 has 16 residues. The V gene's germline CDR1 is DFQATT and CDR2 SNEGSKA (reference sequence). V was trimmed by 1 base and J by 5 bases, leaving 20 bases between them. The CDR3 DNA is TGCAGTGCTAGAGCCCATGGTGAGGGAGTCGGGGAGACCCAGTACTTC. The encoded protein is CSARAHGEGVGETQYF.

The chain combines TRBV30 with TRBJ1-2; D unresolved. The CDR3 covers 13 residues. Trimming removed 1 base at V and 7 bases at J, with 13 bases between. Germline V gene data show CDR1 as GTSNPN and CDR2 as SVGIG (reference sequence). CDR3 region: CAWSAGFAPGYTF. As DNA, the CDR3 is TGTGCCTGGAGTGCGGGATTCGCCCCTGGCTACACCTTC.

CDR3 region: CASSNPGVWSYEQYF. The CDR3 DNA follows: TGTGCCAGCAGTAATCCAGGGGTGTGGTCCTACGAGCAGTACTTC. The chain is built from TRBV27 and TRBJ2-7; maybe TRBD1 (6 bases). The ends were cut back, 5 bases at V and 1 base at J, with 15 bases in the middle. CDR3 length: 15 residues. CDR1 is MNHEY and CDR2 is SMNVEV in the germline V gene (reference sequence).

The V and J genes are TRBV7-9 and TRBJ2-1, with 10 bases that match TRBD2. The J call is doubtful: the DNA matches TRBJ2-7 better. Germline lookup yields CDR1 SEHNR and CDR2 FQNEAQ (reference sequence). The CDR3 extends over 16 amino acids. The CDR3 is CASSSRRGLAPSEQYF. The CDR3 nucleotides are TGTGCCAGCAGCTCAAGGCGGGGACTAGCGCCAAGCGAGCAGTACTTC.

In its sample, this clonotype was seen many times. The genes are TRBV20-1 and TRBJ1-2, with 11 nucleotides matching TRBD1. The germline V gene encodes CDR1 DFQATT and CDR2 SNEGSKA (reference sequence). Trimming cost V 3 bases and J 5 bases; bases outside gene matches: 5. The CDR3 loop spans 14 amino acids. DNA for the CDR3: TGCAGTGCTAGTGATGGACAGGGGGCTTATGGCTACACCTTC. Its protein product is CSASDGQGAYGYTF.

Notes on this clonotype: This clone may be a read error of a much larger clone one base away. The chain recombines TRBV20-1 with TRBJ2-7, with 9 nucleotides matching TRBD1. J was trimmed by 4 bases and V by 1 base; bases with no gene match: 14. The germline gives CDR1 DFQATT, CDR2 SNEGSKA (reference sequence). The CDR3 sequence is 17 residues long. CDR3 bases: TGCAGTGCTAGAGCGGAGGGACAGGGAAACTTCGTGTACGAGCAGTACTTC. It yields the protein CSARAEGQGNFVYEQYF.

This clonotype was detected a few times. This rearrangement joins TRBV7-9 to TRBJ2-3; 8 bases fit TRBD2. CDR3 length equals 16 residues. CDR1 and CDR2 (germline): SEHNR, FQNEAQ (reference sequence). Trimming cost V 4 bases and J 0 bases; bases outside gene matches: 6. CDR3 nucleotides: TGTGCCAGCAGCTATAACGCGGGGGGTAGCACAGATACGCAGTATTTT. This gives the protein CASSYNAGGSTDTQYF.

The chain links TRBV7-6 to TRBJ1-4, with TRBD1 matching over 7 bases. The CDR3 totals 15 residues. CDR1 is SGHVS and CDR2 is FNYEAQ in the germline V gene. V shed 5 bases, J shed 5 bases, and the junction held 8 bases outside the gene matches. The CDR3 sequence: CASSTTGTANEKLFF. The CDR3, as DNA: TGTGCCAGCAGCACAACCGGGACAGCGAATGAAAAACTGTTTTTT.